The 8 T cell receptor beta chains below all came from one sample that was sequenced in a study of shared clonotypes between healthy human individuals. Sequencing used immunoSEQ multiplex PCR; TCRdb keeps in-frame clones, though not all of them. This table holds under 150,000 clones, about 67% found once. The specimen was memory CD8+ T cells sorted from blood. Subset defined: CD45RO+ cells pooled with CCR7-negative TemRA cells. These receptors originate from a woman under 40 in good health.

V and J are TRBV28 and TRBJ2-7, with D maybe TRBD2 (7 bases). Per the germline V gene, CDR1 is MDHEN and CDR2 is SYDVKM. The V gene lost 3 bases and the J gene lost 5 bases, with 11 bases spanning the gap. CDR3 size: 13 residues. The CDR3 DNA reads TGTGCCAGCAGTTTGGCGGGGGACAACGAGCAGTACTTC. It codes for CASSLAGDNEQYF.

The chain links TRBV18 to TRBJ2-7; 7 bases fit TRBD1. The germline gives CDR1 KGHSH, CDR2 LQKENI. Trimming cost V 1 base and J 0 bases; bases outside gene matches: 6. The CDR3 is 16 amino acids. The CDR3 DNA sequence: TGTGCCAGCTCACCACTCGGACAGGTCGGCTCCTACGAGCAGTACTTC. It specifies CASSPLGQVGSYEQYF.

The chain couples TRBV5-4 to TRBJ2-2; D possibly corresponds to TRBD1 (6 bases). The V end lost 0 bases, the J end lost 4 bases, and 13 bases lay between the germline ends. The CDR3 is 16 amino acids. The germline gives CDR1 SGHNT, CDR2 YYREEE (reference sequence). In DNA, the CDR3 is TGTGCCAGCAGCTTGGCCGGGACACCATTCACCGGGGAGCTGTTTTTT. Translating gives CASSLAGTPFTGELFF.

This clone was seen a few times. V is TRBV27 and J is TRBJ1-6, with D uncertain. Looked up from germline, CDR1 is MNHEY and CDR2 is SMNVEV (reference sequence). There are 13 residues in the CDR3. Trimming took 5 bases from V and 8 from J, leaving 10 bases between them. CDR3 region: CASSPVGHSPLHF. CDR3 nucleotides: TGTGCCAGCAGTCCCGTTGGCCATTCACCCCTCCACTTT.

This chain connects TRBV25-1 to TRBJ2-3; 10 nucleotides line up with TRBD2. V was pared by 4 bases and J by 1 base, with 5 bases of the junction left unmatched. Germline assignment: CDR1 MGHDK and CDR2 SYGVNS. There are 16 residues in the CDR3. The CDR3 loop is CASSVTTSGRTDTQYF. The CDR3 DNA follows: TGTGCCAGCAGTGTAACGACTAGCGGGCGCACAGATACGCAGTATTTT.

The rearrangement uses TRBV11-2 and TRBJ2-7, with TRBD1 identical over 8 bases. The CDR3 consists of 14 residues. Germline CDR1 is SGHAT and CDR2 is FQNNGV. With V trimmed by 5 bases and J by 6 bases, 9 bases remained unmatched. The CDR3 coding sequence is TGTGCCAGCAGCGCCGCAGGGGGCATGGGCGAGCAGTACTTC. Protein sequence: CASSAAGGMGEQYF. Filled out from reference TRBV11-2 and TRBJ2-7, the complete variable domain reads EAGVAQSPRYKIIEKRQSVAFWCNPISGHATLYWYQQILGQGPKLLIQFQNNGVVDDSQLPKDRFSAERLKGVDSTLKIQPAKLEDSAVYLCASSAAGGMGEQYFGPGTRLTVT.

The chain links TRBV4-2 to TRBJ1-1; the D gene is possibly TRBD1 (5 bases). This CDR3 has 16 residues. The germline gives CDR1 LGHNA, CDR2 YNFKEQ. With 5 bases removed from V and 1 base from J, the gap between germline ends came to 17 bases. CDR3 nucleotides: TGTGCCAGCAGCACAATCCGGGACTATTCGAACACTGAAGCTTTCTTT. Its protein product is CASSTIRDYSNTEAFF.

The V and J genes are TRBV14 and TRBJ1-1; 11 nucleotides line up with TRBD1. Germline V gene sequence: CDR1 SGHDN, CDR2 FVKESK. The V segment lost 4 bases and the J segment 0 bases; nucleotides outside the gene matches: 7. This CDR3 spans 17 amino acids. The CDR3 loop is CASSPGTGGTMNTEAFF. CDR3 nucleotides: TGTGCCAGCAGCCCTGGGACAGGGGGGACCATGAACACTGAAGCTTTCTTT. Supplemented by reference TRBV14 and TRBJ1-1, the full variable domain reads EAGVTQFPSHSVIEKGQTVTLRCDPISGHDNLYWYRRVMGKEIKFLLHFVKESKQDESGMPNNRFLAERTGGTYSTLKVQPAELEDSGVYFCASSPGTGGTMNTEAFFGQGTRLTVV.